A selection of T cell receptor beta chains follows, all from one sample in a study of T cells after yellow fever vaccination. TCRdb analysed the 5' RACE reads with MiXCR anew, one entry per CDR3 protein. The sample lists around 400,000 distinct CDR3 sequences, 11% seen once, with 18% in the top ten. The sequences come from PBMCs, collected on the day of the first yellow fever vaccination. The receptor set was obtained from a man younger than 35 who received the YFV17D yellow fever vaccine. CDR3s include the opening cysteine and the closing phenylalanine or tryptophan. Each record gives: D gene, clone size, J gene, V gene, CDR3 protein, CDR3 DNA. The D gene is left open where the match is weak. Part of the rows lack a size; the others show once, few, many or a class for expanded clones.

NA,NA,TRBJ1-2,TRBV6-5,CASSYSGYYGYTF,TGTGCCAGCAGTTACTCAGGTTACTATGGCTACACCTTC
TRBD1,few,TRBJ2-2,TRBV2,CASNGQGANTGELFF,TGTGCCAGCAATGGACAGGGCGCGAACACCGGGGAGCTGTTTTTT
NA,once,TRBJ2-6,TRBV18,CASSPLNSGANVLTF,TGTGCCAGCTCACCACTGAACTCTGGGGCCAACGTCCTGACTTTC
NA,few,TRBJ1-6,TRBV20-1,CSAPTGANSPLHF,TGCAGTGCTCCCACAGGTGCCAATTCACCCCTCCACTTT
NA,NA,TRBJ2-1,TRBV5-4,CASRVWGSSYNEQFF,TGTGCCAGCAGGGTGTGGGGGTCTTCCTACAATGAGCAGTTCTTC
NA,few,TRBJ2-7,TRBV12-3/TRBV12-4,CASSLRYDHEQYF,TGTGCCAGCAGTTTAAGGTACGACCACGAGCAGTACTTC
NA,many,TRBJ1-5,TRBV7-2,CASSLVAGRQPQHF,TGTGCCAGCAGCTTAGTTGCAGGGCGTCAGCCCCAGCATTTT
TRBD1,NA,TRBJ2-7,TRBV4-3,CASSPGTGLRYEQYF,TGCGCCAGCAGCCCTGGGACAGGTCTTCGGTACGAGCAGTACTTC
NA,NA,TRBJ2-2,TRBV5-1,CASSFLALANTGELFF,TGCGCCAGCAGCTTCCTAGCGCTCGCGAACACCGGGGAGCTGTTTTTT
NA,NA,TRBJ2-3,TRBV6-4,CASKPGGQDTDTQYF,TGTGCCAGCAAGCCGGGGGGCCAGGACACAGATACGCAGTATTTT
TRBD1,few,TRBJ2-7,TRBV20-1,CSARDRTGGYEQYF,TGCAGTGCTAGAGACAGGACAGGGGGCTACGAGCAGTACTTC
NA,NA,TRBJ2-2,TRBV7-9,CASTSERQRGTGELFF,TGTGCCAGCACCTCTGAGAGGCAAAGGGGCACCGGGGAGCTGTTTTTT
NA,NA,TRBJ2-7,TRBV7-9,CASSRIGGLTRYEQYF,TGTGCCAGCAGCCGAATTGGAGGACTAACCCGATACGAGCAGTACTTC
NA,few,TRBJ1-5,TRBV6-1,CASVDRESSYSNQPQHF,TGTGCCAGCGTGGATCGGGAATCATCATATAGCAATCAGCCCCAGCATTTT
TRBD1,many,TRBJ2-6,TRBV10-3,CANSGTGVSGANVLTF,TGTGCCAATTCCGGGACAGGGGTCTCTGGGGCCAACGTCCTGACTTTC
TRBD1,few,TRBJ2-5,TRBV5-1,CASSGGQGGGETQYF,TGCGCCAGCAGCGGGGGACAGGGGGGAGGCGAGACCCAGTACTTC
NA,many,TRBJ2-5,TRBV29-1,CSAGDTSTQYF,TGCAGCGCTGGGGACACCTCGACCCAGTACTTC
NA,many,TRBJ2-1,TRBV7-2,CASSLAPGIYNEQFF,TGTGCCAGCAGCTTAGCCCCGGGCATCTACAATGAGCAGTTCTTC
NA,many,TRBJ2-6,TRBV7-7,CASSLGQPGANVLTF,TGTGCCAGCAGCTTAGGCCAGCCCGGGGCCAACGTCCTGACTTTC
NA,few,TRBJ1-1,TRBV6-2/TRBV6-3,CASNRGVNTEAFF,TGTGCCAGCAATCGGGGGGTGAACACTGAAGCTTTCTTT
NA,many,TRBJ2-3,TRBV12-3/TRBV12-4,CASRGGDTQYF,TGTGCCAGCCGGGGCGGGGATACGCAGTATTTT
TRBD2,few,TRBJ2-3,TRBV5-1,CASSFLPSGSTDTQYF,TGCGCCAGCAGCTTTCTCCCTAGCGGGAGCACAGATACGCAGTATTTT
NA,NA,TRBJ2-1,TRBV19,CASSIDLTGSYNEQFF,TGTGCCAGTAGTATAGATCTGACGGGGTCCTACAATGAGCAGTTCTTC
NA,many,TRBJ2-2,TRBV20-1,CSARVGSANTGELFF,TGCAGTGCTAGAGTCGGCAGCGCGAACACCGGGGAGCTGTTTTTT
TRBD1,NA,TRBJ1-1,TRBV7-9,CASSESGTGSFEAFF,TGTGCCAGCAGCGAATCCGGGACAGGGTCGTTTGAAGCTTTCTTT
NA,few,TRBJ2-7,TRBV4-2,CASSQDYVPYEQYF,TGTGCCAGCAGCCAAGACTATGTCCCCTACGAGCAGTACTTC
TRBD1,NA,TRBJ2-7,TRBV6-1,CASSPRDRGLSEQYF,TGTGCCAGCAGTCCCCGGGACAGGGGTCTCTCCGAGCAGTACTTC
NA,few,TRBJ2-5,TRBV6-2/TRBV6-3,CASSYSWAGEETQYF,TGTGCCAGCAGTTACTCATGGGCAGGGGAAGAGACCCAGTACTTC
NA,NA,TRBJ2-7,TRBV13,CASSFTGREQYF,TGTGCCAGCAGCTTCACAGGGAGGGAGCAGTACTTC
NA,few,TRBJ1-3,TRBV7-6,CASSNDRLDSGNTIYF,TGTGCCAGCAGTAACGACAGGCTTGACTCTGGAAACACCATATATTTT
NA,few,TRBJ2-2,TRBV20-1,CSASFSGTGELFF,TGCAGTGCTAGTTTCAGTGGCACCGGGGAGCTGTTTTTT
NA,NA,TRBJ1-2,TRBV5-1,CASSGTGLTTNYGYTF,TGCGCCAGCAGCGGTACAGGTCTAACGACAAACTATGGCTACACCTTC
NA,NA,TRBJ1-5,TRBV6-2/TRBV6-3,CASSQEGLIGQPQHF,TGTGCCAGCAGCCAGGAAGGCTTGATCGGTCAGCCCCAGCATTTT
TRBD2,few,TRBJ2-7,TRBV3-1,CASSQGLAGGSSYEQYF,TGTGCCAGCAGCCAAGGACTAGCGGGGGGCAGCTCCTACGAGCAGTACTTC
NA,NA,TRBJ1-2,TRBV6-2/TRBV6-3,CASTYGGADGYTF,TGTGCCAGCACCTACGGAGGGGCGGATGGCTACACCTTC
NA,few,TRBJ2-5,TRBV29-1,CSVHAFQETQYF,TGCAGCGTTCACGCGTTCCAAGAGACCCAGTACTTC
TRBD1,NA,TRBJ2-1,TRBV23-1,CASSRTGEGNEQFF,TGCGCCAGCAGCCGGACAGGGGAGGGCAATGAGCAGTTCTTC
TRBD2,NA,TRBJ2-5,TRBV5-1,CASKGLAGAQETQYF,TGCGCCAGCAAGGGACTAGCGGGGGCACAAGAGACCCAGTACTTC
TRBD1,many,TRBJ1-2,TRBV5-1,CASSGGRTGGHGYTF,TGCGCCAGCAGCGGAGGCCGGACAGGGGGCCATGGCTACACCTTC
NA,NA,TRBJ2-7,TRBV12-3/TRBV12-4,CASTLQGAGEQYF,TGTGCCAGCACCTTGCAGGGAGCCGGCGAGCAGTACTTC
NA,NA,TRBJ2-6,TRBV29-1,CSVATTGANVLTF,TGCAGCGTTGCGACAACTGGGGCCAACGTCCTGACTTTC
NA,many,TRBJ2-5,TRBV29-1,CSVVRSVGSETQYF,TGCAGCGTTGTGAGGTCCGTCGGATCGGAGACCCAGTACTTC
NA,few,TRBJ2-1,TRBV20-1,CSARGPEGSVATYNEQFF,TGCAGTGCTAGAGGCCCCGAAGGTAGCGTCGCTACCTACAATGAGCAGTTCTTC